The 13 T cell receptor beta chains below were found in one sample sequenced in a study of shared clonotypes between healthy human individuals. Sequenced by immunoSEQ multiplex PCR; TCRdb stores in-frame clones only, minus some. The data hold about 2 million clones, with 85% to 95% observed a single time. Material for sequencing was naive CD4+ T cells sorted from blood. As for subset: CD45RA+ positively selected. Source of these receptors: a young man in good health.

On this clone itself: Other DNA sequences within the sample encode an identical CDR3. V and J are TRBV6-5 and TRBJ2-7; D perhaps matches TRBD2 (5 bases). The V end lost 6 bases, the J end lost 5 bases, and 8 bases lay between the germline ends. There are 11 residues in the CDR3. Germline CDR1 and CDR2: MNHEY and SVGAGI. Here the CDR3 reads CASRRGDEQYF. The CDR3 DNA reads TGTGCCAGCAGACGGGGAGACGAGCAGTACTTC.

The chain links TRBV6-6 to TRBJ1-1; no firm D call. CDR1 and CDR2 from the germline V gene are MNHNY and SVGAGI (reference sequence). V gave up 6 bases and J gave up 4 bases, with 15 bases separating them. The CDR3 is 14 residues long. The CDR3 nucleotides are TGTGCCAGCAGCGTAGGGCTTTCAGGCACTGAAGCTTTCTTT. Protein: CASSVGLSGTEAFF.

The chain employs TRBV9 and TRBJ1-6; 8 bases are shared with TRBD1. Looked up from germline, CDR1 is SGDLS and CDR2 is YYNGEE. This CDR3 is 15 amino acids long. Unmatched junction bases numbered 7, after V lost 3 bases and J lost 8 bases. The CDR3 sequence: CASSERTGRDSPLHF. Written as DNA, the CDR3 is TGTGCCAGCAGCGAAAGGACAGGGCGAGATTCACCCCTCCACTTT.

The chain uses TRBV2 and TRBJ2-5; possibly TRBD1 for D (5 bases). The V gene lost 11 bases and the J gene lost 5 bases, with 18 bases spanning the gap. This CDR3 is built from 13 residues. Germline V CDR1 and CDR2: SNHLY, FYNNEI. The CDR3 DNA reads as TGTGCCCACAATGATGACAGCTGGGAGACCCAGTACTTC. Protein product: CAHNDDSWETQYF.

The genes are TRBV10-3 and TRBJ1-1, with D unresolved. Trimming took off 2 bases at V and 3 bases at J, with 7 bases between the two ends. Germline V gene data show CDR1 as ENHRY and CDR2 as SYGVKD. This CDR3 region has 13 residues. The CDR3 sequence is CAISEVEDTEAFF. CDR3 nucleotide sequence: TGTGCCATCAGTGAGGTGGAGGACACTGAAGCTTTCTTT.

This chain connects TRBV19 to TRBJ2-2; TRBD1 might be the D (5 bases). Trimming stripped 2 bases from V and 2 bases from J, with 12 bases between. The germline V gene encodes CDR1 LNHDA and CDR2 SQIVND (reference sequence). This CDR3 comprises 16 residues. In nucleotides, the CDR3 is TGTGCCAGTAGTATACAGGGCAGATTAAACACCGGGGAGCTGTTTTTT. This gives the protein CASSIQGRLNTGELFF.

This chain links TRBV6-6 with TRBJ2-3; 7 bases are a match to TRBD1. The CDR3 totals 16 residues. Germline lookup yields CDR1 MNHNY and CDR2 SVGAGI (reference sequence). V dropped 4 bases and J dropped 4; count of bases not matched to a gene: 11. The CDR3 DNA follows: TGTGCCAGCAGTTGGGCGACAGGGATTGGGGCAGATACGCAGTATTTT. Translated: CASSWATGIGADTQYF.

The chain recombines TRBV14 with TRBJ2-7, with D unclear. V lost 0 bases to trimming and J lost 3 bases, with 12 bases between them. CDR1 SGHDN and CDR2 FVKESK come from the germline V gene. The CDR3 has 15 residues. Here the CDR3 reads CASSQERRAHYEQYF. As DNA, the CDR3 is TGTGCCAGCAGCCAAGAGCGTAGGGCTCACTACGAGCAGTACTTC.

This chain joins TRBV2 and TRBJ1-1; no reliable D call. The CDR3 runs 14 residues. Germline lookup yields CDR1 SNHLY and CDR2 FYNNEI. The V and J ends lost 6 bases and 2 bases respectively, with 13 bases between them. CDR3 residues: CASRATFLNTEAFF. DNA of the CDR3: TGTGCCAGCAGAGCGACATTCCTTAACACTGAAGCTTTCTTT.

This rearrangement joins TRBV7-9 to TRBJ2-7, with 7 nucleotides matching TRBD1. The V gene's germline CDR1 is SEHNR and CDR2 FQNEAQ (reference sequence). This CDR3 region has 13 residues. Trimming took 5 bases from V and 5 from J; bases not matched to a gene: 6. The CDR3 sequence: CASSIDRADEQYF. The CDR3 DNA reads TGTGCCAGCAGCATTGACAGGGCGGACGAGCAGTACTTC.

J is TRBJ2-2 and V is TRBV28; 9 nucleotides line up with TRBD1. Unmatched junction bases numbered 4, after V lost 5 bases and J lost 6 bases. The CDR3 sequence is 14 residues long. CDR1 and CDR2 from the germline V gene are MDHEN and SYDVKM. CDR3 sequence reads: CASSIRTGAGELFF. The DNA of the CDR3 is TGTGCCAGCAGTATAAGGACAGGGGCCGGGGAGCTGTTTTTT.

Worth noting for this clone: Additional DNA sequences in this sample encode the identical CDR3. The chain has TRBV2 and TRBJ1-3, with D uncertain. Germline loops: CDR1 SNHLY, CDR2 FYNNEI. This CDR3 is 12 amino acids long. V was clipped by 4 bases and J by 3 bases, with 4 bases between them. CDR3 protein: CASSVSGNTIYF. CDR3 DNA sequence: TGTGCCAGCAGTGTAAGTGGAAACACCATATATTTT.

The chain combines TRBV11-2 with TRBJ2-7; tentatively, D is TRBD1 (5 bases). V lost 5 bases and J lost 0, with 17 bases in between. This CDR3 is built from 16 residues. Germline CDR1 reads SGHAT; CDR2 reads FQNNGV. CDR3 residues: CASSPRTLRSSYEQYF. The CDR3 coding sequence is TGTGCCAGCAGCCCCCGGACACTGAGGAGCTCCTACGAGCAGTACTTC.